These 20 T cell receptor beta chains came from one sample sequenced in a study of monozygotic twins with inflammatory bowel disease. With the 5' RACE reads reprocessed, TCRdb shows one record per CDR3 protein and no DNA. The sample includes a few hundred thousand distinct CDR3 sequences. Material for sequencing was blood. These receptors were obtained from a human donor with ulcerative colitis or Crohn's disease, or a healthy co-twin of an affected twin (not recorded which).

This sequence joins TRBV5-8 and TRBJ2-6. CDR1 and CDR2 from the germline V gene are SGHTS and YDEGEE. This CDR3 region has 14 residues. CDR3 protein: CASSLGQGANVLTF. Supplemented by reference TRBV5-8 and TRBJ2-6, the full variable domain reads EAGVTQSPTHLIKTRGQQATLRCSPISGHTSVYWYQQALGLGLQFLLWYDEGEERNRGNFPPRFSGRQFPNYSSELNVNALELEDSALYLCASSLGQGANVLTFGAGSRLTVL.

This sequence joins TRBV4-3 and TRBJ1-2; TCRdb calls TRBD1, which cannot be checked without DNA. The germline V gene encodes CDR1 LGHNA and CDR2 YSLEER. This CDR3 region has 17 residues. CDR3 residues: CASSQASGQRGFYGYTF.

The V call is TRBV20-1, the J call TRBJ1-4. The CDR3 sequence is 14 residues long. The V gene's germline CDR1 is DFQATT and CDR2 SNEGSKA (reference sequence). CDR3 in amino acids: CSARVSGSSEKLFF.

This chain connects TRBV30 to TRBJ1-5; TCRdb returns TRBD1, unconfirmable since there is no DNA. CDR1 GTSNPN and CDR2 SVGIG come from the germline V gene (reference sequence). The CDR3 has 14 amino acids. CDR3 sequence reads: CAWNGDSSNQPQHF.

V is TRBV28 and J is TRBJ2-3; TCRdb lists TRBD1, though no DNA is available to test this call. Germline V gene lookup returns CDR1 MDHEN and CDR2 SYDVKM. The CDR3 loop spans 15 amino acids. Here the CDR3 reads CASSLTWGSTDTQYF.

The chain employs TRBV20-1 and TRBJ2-7. CDR3 length equals 15 residues. Germline V gives CDR1 DFQATT, CDR2 SNEGSKA (reference sequence). CDR3: CSARDVGHRDYEQYF.

V gene TRBV11-2 combines with J gene TRBJ2-3; TCRdb selects TRBD1, and the lack of DNA leaves this call unchecked. This CDR3 has 15 amino acids. Germline V gene lookup returns CDR1 SGHAT and CDR2 FQNNGV. CDR3 sequence: CASSLTGGFLDTQYF. The full variable domain, completed using reference TRBV11-2 and TRBJ2-3, is EAGVAQSPRYKIIEKRQSVAFWCNPISGHATLYWYQQILGQGPKLLIQFQNNGVVDDSQLPKDRFSAERLKGVDSTLKIQPAKLEDSAVYLCASSLTGGFLDTQYFGPGTRLTVL.

This sequence joins TRBV5-1 and TRBJ1-5. This CDR3 has 12 amino acids. CDR1 and CDR2 from the germline V gene are SGHRS and YFSETQ. CDR3 loop: CASSLTHQPQHF.

V and J are TRBV19 and TRBJ2-2; TCRdb names TRBD2, which stays unverified in the absence of DNA. Germline lookup yields CDR1 LNHDA and CDR2 SQIVND (reference sequence). This CDR3 has 14 residues. The CDR3 sequence: CASRPSGVTGELFF.

This chain uses TRBV12-3 or TRBV12-4 with TRBJ1-5. This CDR3 contains 15 residues. Here the CDR3 reads CASSFGGMGSQPQHF.

The rearrangement uses TRBV7-2 and TRBJ1-2; TCRdb's D call, TRBD1, is unchecked because there is no DNA. In germline, CDR1 is SGHTA, CDR2 FQGNSA. The CDR3 has 16 residues. Here the CDR3 reads CASSLKQGRDGYGYTF. Full variable domain (missing parts from reference TRBV7-2 and TRBJ1-2): GAGVSQSPSNKVTEKGKDVELRCDPISGHTALYWYRQSLGQGLEFLIYFQGNSAPDKSGLPSDRFSAERTGGSVSTLTIQRTQQEDSAVYLCASSLKQGRDGYGYTFGSGTRLTVV.

V is TRBV20-1 and J is TRBJ2-1; no DNA is available, so the TRBD1 call from TCRdb remains unchecked. Germline V gives CDR1 DFQATT, CDR2 SNEGSKA (reference sequence). The length of the CDR3 is 11 residues. The CDR3 is CSAAWGREQFF.

The chain couples TRBV5-1 to TRBJ1-3. Germline V gene sequence: CDR1 SGHRS, CDR2 YFSETQ. The length of the CDR3 is 14 residues. CDR3 protein: CASSVQGSGNTIYF.

The chain joins TRBV5-4 to TRBJ1-1; as DNA is missing, the TRBD1 call by TCRdb cannot be tested. The CDR3 runs to 14 residues. Germline CDR1 SGHNT, CDR2 YYREEE (reference sequence). CDR3 amino acids: CASSDQGGKAEAFF.

The chain joins TRBV19 to TRBJ2-4; TCRdb calls TRBD1, which cannot be checked without DNA. The CDR3 has 13 residues. The germline V gene encodes CDR1 LNHDA and CDR2 SQIVND (reference sequence). The CDR3 sequence is CASSDHPGNIQYF.

The chain links TRBV5-6 to TRBJ2-3. CDR1 and CDR2 from the germline V gene are SGHDT and YYEEEE. This CDR3 has 17 residues. The chain's CDR3 is CASSLDWSQAGTDTQYF. Looking up the rest from reference TRBV5-6 and TRBJ2-3 gives the full variable domain: DAGVTQSPTHLIKTRGQQVTLRCSPKSGHDTVSWYQQALGQGPQFIFQYYEEEERQRGNFPDRFSGHQFPNYSSELNVNALLLGDSALYLCASSLDWSQAGTDTQYFGPGTRLTVL.

The chain uses TRBV4-2 and TRBJ2-7. The V gene's germline CDR1 is LGHNA and CDR2 YNFKEQ. The CDR3 is 15 amino acids. CDR3 sequence: CASSQDGNPIYEQYF.

The V call is TRBV4-3, the J call TRBJ2-1; lacking DNA, the TRBD2 call made by TCRdb goes unchecked. The CDR3 contains 16 residues. The germline V gene encodes CDR1 LGHNA and CDR2 YSLEER. The CDR3 spells CASSHYGRVMLDEQFF.

The chain joins TRBV18 to TRBJ2-3; TCRdb outputs TRBD2, but without DNA this stays unchecked. This CDR3 comprises 12 residues. The germline CDR1 and CDR2 sequences are KGHSH and LQKENI. CDR3 region: CATADYGDTQYF.

The CDR3 here is CSSGTSGTHEQYF. This sequence joins TRBV20-1 and TRBJ2-7; without DNA, the TCRdb call of TRBD2 cannot be checked. The germline V gene has CDR1 DFQATT and CDR2 SNEGSKA (reference sequence). The CDR3 is 13 residues long.